The 20 T cell receptor beta chains presented below share a single source sample, sequenced in a study of tumor-infiltrating lymphocytes in localized non-small cell lung cancer. Clones were sequenced by immunoSEQ multiplex PCR, and TCRdb holds only the in-frame ones, with some missing. The table has about 16,000 clones, 65% to 85% seen once. Material: lung tumor tissue. The receptors derive from a human donor with non-small cell lung cancer.

V and J are TRBV6-1 and TRBJ1-6, with D possibly matching TRBD1 (6 bases). CDR1 and CDR2 (germline): MNHNS, SASEGT. V was clipped by 1 base and J by 6 bases, with 7 bases between them. CDR3 length: 14 amino acids. CDR3 coding DNA: TGTGCCAGCAGTGAAGGGACAGCTAATTCACCCCTCCACTTT. As protein: CASSEGTANSPLHF.

The genes are TRBV7-2 and TRBJ2-7; 8 nucleotides match TRBD1. This CDR3 spans 15 amino acids. The J segment lost 5 bases and the V segment lost 3 bases, leaving 9 bases of the junction unmatched. Germline V lookup: CDR1 SGHTA, CDR2 FQGNSA. Here the CDR3 DNA reads TGTGCCAGCAGCTTCCCCATGGCAGGGGGCCACGAGCAGTACTTC. It specifies CASSFPMAGGHEQYF.

V usage is TRBV7-6 and J usage is TRBJ2-7; 12 positions agree with TRBD2. The germline V gene encodes CDR1 SGHVS and CDR2 FNYEAQ. Trimming cost V 1 base and J 4 bases; bases outside gene matches: 2. The CDR3 runs 15 residues. The CDR3 loop reads CASSLVTSGRYEQYF. CDR3 in DNA: TGTGCCAGCAGCTTAGTGACTAGCGGGAGATACGAGCAGTACTTC. The full variable domain, completed using reference TRBV7-6 and TRBJ2-7, is GAGVSQSPRYKVTKRGQDVALRCDPISGHVSLYWYRQALGQGPEFLTYFNYEAQQDKSGLPNDRFSAERPEGSISTLTIQRTEQRDSAMYRCASSLVTSGRYEQYFGPGTRLTVT.

The V call is TRBV4-1, the J call TRBJ2-4, with 11 bases that match TRBD2. The CDR3 loop spans 17 amino acids. Germline V gene data show CDR1 as MGHRA and CDR2 as YSYEKL. With 0 bases clipped from V and 3 bases from J, the junction kept 4 bases outside the gene matches. The CDR3 nucleotides read TGCGCCAGCAGCCAAGATATAACTAGCGGGAGCAAAAACATTCAGTACTTC. Its protein is CASSQDITSGSKNIQYF.

This sequence joins TRBV29-1 and TRBJ2-6; D ambiguous. The germline V gene encodes CDR1 SQVTM and CDR2 ANQGSEA. The CDR3 is made up of 17 amino acids. The V end lost 1 base, the J end lost 1 base, and 14 bases lay between the germline ends. DNA for the CDR3: TGCAGCGTTGAAGCCAGAGGAATAAGATCTGGGGCCAACGTCCTGACTTTC. Translated, it gives CSVEARGIRSGANVLTF.

This clone was observed once. The chain recombines TRBV9 with TRBJ2-2; D is undetermined. The CDR3 has 13 residues. Per the germline V gene, CDR1 is SGDLS and CDR2 is YYNGEE. Deletions cut 3 bases from V and 6 bases from J, with 9 bases between. The CDR3 nucleotides are TGTGCCAGCAGCGGGAGTGACCCCGGGGAGCTGTTTTTT. Translation gives CASSGSDPGELFF.

This sequence joins TRBV5-6 and TRBJ1-4; D is unclear. The CDR3 length is 14 residues. Per germline, CDR1 SGHDT and CDR2 YYEEEE. V lost 5 bases and J 3 bases, leaving 11 bases between the germline ends. In DNA, the CDR3 is TGTGCCAGCAGACCGACGGGTCCTAATGAAAAACTGTTTTTT. It translates to CASRPTGPNEKLFF.

The gene calls are TRBV6-6 and TRBJ1-1; no reliable D call. The germline V gene has CDR1 MNHNY and CDR2 SVGAGI (reference sequence). Between the trimmed V and J ends, which lost 6 bases and 0 bases, there was a span of 11 bases. The CDR3 consists of 14 residues. The DNA for the CDR3 is TGTGCCAGCAGCGAAGAGAACATGAACACTGAAGCTTTCTTT. Translating gives CASSEENMNTEAFF.

The chain links TRBV5-1 to TRBJ2-5; D is perhaps TRBD2 (6 bases). Per germline, CDR1 SGHRS and CDR2 YFSETQ. This CDR3 has 16 amino acids. V lost 5 bases to trimming and J lost 0 bases, with 17 bases between them. Here the CDR3 reads CASRQEGRVYQETQYF. Written as DNA, the CDR3 is TGCGCCAGCAGGCAGGAGGGACGGGTGTACCAAGAGACCCAGTACTTC.

V usage is TRBV2 and J usage is TRBJ1-4, with TRBD1 as a possible D gene (5 bases). Germline values: CDR1 SNHLY, CDR2 FYNNEI. This CDR3 contains 13 residues. V was shortened by 8 bases and J by 2 bases, with 9 bases between the two germline ends. CDR3 in amino acids: CASGGQTNEKLFF. DNA for the CDR3: TGTGCCAGCGGGGGTCAGACTAATGAAAAACTGTTTTTT.

This clone was counted between two and nine times. The rearrangement joins TRBV6-4 to TRBJ1-4; the D gene is possibly TRBD1 (5 bases). The germline V and J ends were trimmed by 6 bases and 6 bases, with 5 bases remaining between them. The CDR3 extends over 11 amino acids. From germline, CDR1 is MRHNA and CDR2 SNTAGT. In DNA, the CDR3 is TGTGCCAGCAGAGGGGATGAAAAACTGTTTTTT. It yields the protein CASRGDEKLFF.

This clone came up once. The chain employs TRBV10-3 and TRBJ1-2; 7 nucleotides agree with TRBD1. With V trimmed by 6 bases and J by 7 bases, 8 bases remained unmatched. Germline V gene data show CDR1 as ENHRY and CDR2 as SYGVKD. The CDR3 length is 13 residues. This CDR3 reads CAISPDRTSGYTF. The DNA for the CDR3 is TGTGCCATCAGCCCGGACAGGACGAGTGGCTACACCTTC.

The CDR3 DNA reads TGTGCCAGCAGCCCCAGGGGATGGGGATGGGGCTACACCTTC. It is translated as CASSPRGWGWGYTF. V usage is TRBV6-5 and J usage is TRBJ1-2; the D gene is possibly TRBD1 (6 bases). The V and J ends lost 6 bases and 8 bases respectively, with 19 bases between them. Germline values: CDR1 MNHEY, CDR2 SVGAGI. This CDR3 region has 14 residues.

This chain uses TRBV5-4 with TRBJ1-1; no firm D call. The CDR3 is 16 amino acids. Trimming took 0 bases from V and 3 from J, leaving 15 bases between them. Germline V gene data show CDR1 as SGHNT and CDR2 as YYREEE (reference sequence). The DNA for the CDR3 is TGTGCCAGCAGCTTGGGGGGAGAAGAGTTGGACACTGAAGCTTTCTTT. Translated, it gives CASSLGGEELDTEAFF. The variable domain in full, completed from reference TRBV5-4 and TRBJ1-1, reads ETGVTQSPTHLIKTRGQQVTLRCSSQSGHNTVSWYQQALGQGPQFIFQYYREEENGRGNFPPRFSGLQFPNYSSELNVNALELDDSALYLCASSLGGEELDTEAFFGQGTRLTVV.

The genes are TRBV7-2 and TRBJ2-7; D possibly matches TRBD1 or TRBD2 (6 bases each). CDR1 SGHTA and CDR2 FQGNSA come from the germline V gene. The ends were cut back, 4 bases at V and 0 bases at J, with 10 bases in the middle. The CDR3 extends over 14 amino acids. The CDR3 DNA sequence: TGTGCCAGCAGCTGGGGGCGGGGCTCCTACGAGCAGTACTTC. This codes for CASSWGRGSYEQYF.

The V and J genes are TRBV19 and TRBJ1-1, with TRBD1 matching 7 bases. V shed 6 bases and J 1 base; nucleotides not matched to a gene: 11. Germline CDR1 LNHDA, CDR2 SQIVND (reference sequence). The CDR3 contains 16 residues. The CDR3 DNA sequence: TGTGCCAGTAGAAGAGGGCAGGGGGGAGGGAACACTGAAGCTTTCTTT. It codes for CASRRGQGGGNTEAFF.

In this sample, this clone turned up once. The gene calls are TRBV7-8 and TRBJ1-5, with a possible D match to TRBD1 (5 bases). Germline V gives CDR1 SGHVS, CDR2 FQNEAQ. The CDR3 spans 17 residues. The V end lost 5 bases, the J end lost 0 bases, and 17 bases lay between the germline ends. DNA for the CDR3: TGTGCCAGCAGCCTCGGGGCCATTCTGACTAGCAATCAGCCCCAGCATTTT. Amino acids: CASSLGAILTSNQPQHF.

The V gene is TRBV5-4, the J gene TRBJ2-1; 12 nucleotides agree with TRBD1. This CDR3 has 17 residues. In germline, CDR1 is SGHNT, CDR2 YYREEE (reference sequence). V gave up 4 bases and J gave up 0 bases; unmatched junction bases: 5. This CDR3 reads CASSPGTGGLSYNEQFF. CDR3 DNA sequence: TGTGCCAGCAGCCCCGGGACAGGGGGCCTCTCCTACAATGAGCAGTTCTTC.

The genes are TRBV7-9 and TRBJ2-7; D not certain. Germline values: CDR1 SEHNR, CDR2 FQNEAQ (reference sequence). The V and J ends lost 5 bases and 0 bases respectively, with 14 bases between them. The CDR3 covers 15 residues. The CDR3 coding sequence is TGTGCCAGCAGCCACCGTCCAGCGAGCTCCTACGAGCAGTACTTC. Translation: CASSHRPASSYEQYF.

The genes are TRBV30 and TRBJ1-1; no firm D call. The CDR3 totals 15 residues. V was clipped by 0 bases and J by 4 bases, with 15 bases between them. Germline V gene sequence: CDR1 GTSNPN, CDR2 SVGIG (reference sequence). This CDR3 reads CAWSVTGHLFTEAFF. CDR3 DNA: TGTGCCTGGAGTGTAACGGGCCATCTCTTCACTGAAGCTTTCTTT.